One sample yielded the 8 T cell receptor beta chains listed below, sequenced in a study of T cell repertoires in aging, cancer and after chemotherapy. Peripheral blood genomic DNA, not sorted cells or RNA, was the template. Multiplex touch-down PCR with TRB-A/B primers amplified rearranged V-D-J TRB sequences. TCRdb recomputed calls from the multiplex PCR reads with MiXCR, one row per CDR3 protein. The data contain 10,000 to 13,000 distinct CDR3 sequences, more than 20% of them singletons. Sequenced sample: blood. These receptors all come from a human donor in good health.

V gene TRBV5-1 combines with J gene TRBJ1-6, with D perhaps TRBD1 (5 bases). Trimming shortened V by 2 bases and J by 9 bases, and 15 bases separated the two germline ends. The CDR3 totals 15 residues. CDR1 SGHRS and CDR2 YFSETQ come from the germline V gene. The CDR3 here is CASSLNEGTTSPLHF. CDR3 sequence (DNA): TGCGCCAGCAGCTTAAACGAGGGGACGACTTCACCCCTCCACTTT.

The sample holds a few counts of this clonotype. The V and J genes are TRBV6-5 and TRBJ1-1; D uncertain. The V gene lost 6 bases and the J gene lost 7 bases, with 9 bases spanning the gap. CDR1 and CDR2 (germline): MNHEY, SVGAGI. The CDR3 extends over 11 amino acids. CDR3 coding DNA: TGTGCCAGCAGGGGTCCGGGTGAAGCTTTCTTT. Translated: CASRGPGEAFF.

Sample share makes this clonotype medium-sized. The J gene is TRBJ2-3, the V gene TRBV20-1, with no clear D. This CDR3 comprises 12 residues. Germline CDR1 reads DFQATT; CDR2 reads SNEGSKA (reference sequence). V lost 3 bases to trimming and J lost 7 bases, with 11 bases between them. The CDR3 nucleotides read TGCAGTGCTAGTCGCTTGGGCCATACGCAGTATTTT. Translation: CSASRLGHTQYF.

The chain links TRBV20-1 to TRBJ1-5; 7 nucleotides match TRBD1. This CDR3 is 12 amino acids long. Looked up from germline, CDR1 is DFQATT and CDR2 is SNEGSKA (reference sequence). With 2 bases clipped from V and 12 bases from J, the junction kept 7 bases outside the gene matches. The CDR3 bases are TGCAGTGCTAGAAGTAGGGGGCTCCTCCAGCATTTT. Amino acid sequence: CSARSRGLLQHF.

The CDR3 coding sequence is TGCGCCAGCGCTTACCAAGGCAGGGGGGTGATAGCTTTCTTT. Residues: CASAYQGRGVIAFF. The chain joins TRBV10-1 to TRBJ1-1; TRBD1 matches at 7 bases. CDR3 size: 14 residues. The junction had 16 bases not matched to a gene; V was cut back by 8 bases and J by 10 bases. Germline V gene sequence: CDR1 WNHNN, CDR2 SYGVQD (reference sequence).

Concerning this clonotype: A read error may be the cause here, since a much bigger clone is one base away. V and J are TRBV15 and TRBJ1-3, with a possible D match to TRBD1 (6 bases). CDR3 length: 14 amino acids. Per the germline V gene, CDR1 is LNHNV and CDR2 is YYDKDF (reference sequence). CDR3 nucleotide sequence: TGTGCCACCAGGGGGGGGGGGCTTGGAAACACCTTATATTTT. Amino acid sequence: CATRGGGLGNTLYF.

This chain joins TRBV11-2 and TRBJ1-1; 11 nucleotides match TRBD1. The CDR3 sequence is 18 residues long. In germline, CDR1 is SGHAT, CDR2 FQNNGV. Trimming at V came to 1 base and at J to 5 bases, leaving 12 bases not matched to a gene. DNA for the CDR3: TGTGCCAGCAGCTTAGTCCTCGGACAGGGGGCCGCGAGAACTGAAGCTTTCTTT. This translates into CASSLVLGQGAARTEAFF. Full variable domain (rest looked up from reference TRBV11-2 and TRBJ1-1): EAGVAQSPRYKIIEKRQSVAFWCNPISGHATLYWYQQILGQGPKLLIQFQNNGVVDDSQLPKDRFSAERLKGVDSTLKIQPAKLEDSAVYLCASSLVLGQGAARTEAFFGQGTRLTVV.

On this clonotype itself: A clone one base away is much larger, so this may be a read error. J is TRBJ1-6 and V is TRBV6-1; 9 bases fit TRBD1. CDR1 is MNHNS and CDR2 is SASEGT in the germline V gene. CDR3 length: 14 residues. CDR3 sequence (DNA): TGTGCCAGCAGGGACAGGGGCTATAATTCACCCTTCCACTTT. Its protein product is CASRDRGYNSPFHF.